The T cell receptor beta chain under discussion was sequenced for a study of blood T cell repertoires in COVID-19. The wider study: The analysed material was cDNA or gDNA that came from T cells, B-cell-depleted T cells, or PBMCs.

TCRdb's table, derived via immunoSEQ multiplex PCR, lists solely in-frame clones and lacks some. This sample has some 60,000 clones, with approximately 92% found just once. The TCR sequence derives from a man aged 60 to 69 with acute or convalescent COVID-19. The sequencing input was peripheral blood.

CDR3 nucleotides: TGTGCCAGCAGCTTAGGGGGGAGGTACACTGAAGCTTTCTTT. Protein: CASSLGGRYTEAFF. The chain joins TRBV7-2 to TRBJ1-1; a weak D match, TRBD1 (5 bases). Trimming removed 1 base at V and 3 bases at J, with 9 bases between. The CDR3 contains 14 residues. CDR1 and CDR2 (germline): SGHTA, FQGNSA.